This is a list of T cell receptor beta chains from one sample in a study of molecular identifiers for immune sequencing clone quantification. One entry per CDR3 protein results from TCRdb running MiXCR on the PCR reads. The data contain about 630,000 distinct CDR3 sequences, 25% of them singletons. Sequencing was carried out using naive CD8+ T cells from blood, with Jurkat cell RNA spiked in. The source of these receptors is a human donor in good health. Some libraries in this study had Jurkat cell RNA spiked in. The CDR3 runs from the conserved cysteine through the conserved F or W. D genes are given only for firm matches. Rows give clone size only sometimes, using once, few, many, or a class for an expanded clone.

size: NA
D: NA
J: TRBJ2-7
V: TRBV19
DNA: TGTGCCAGTAGTATAGCCACTTCCAACGAGCAGTACTTC
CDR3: CASSIATSNEQYF

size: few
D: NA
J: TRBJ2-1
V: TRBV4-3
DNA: TGCGCCAGCAGCCCGACGGGGTTAGGGGACAAGGAGCAGTTCTTC
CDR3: CASSPTGLGDKEQFF

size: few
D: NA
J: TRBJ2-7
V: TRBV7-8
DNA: TGTGCCAGCAGCGACCACTACACACCAAGCTACGAGCAGTACTTC
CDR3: CASSDHYTPSYEQYF

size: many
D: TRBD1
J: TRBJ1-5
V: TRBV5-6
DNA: TGTGCCAGCAGCTCGGGACAGCTCTATAGCAATCAGCCCCAGCATTTT
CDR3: CASSSGQLYSNQPQHF

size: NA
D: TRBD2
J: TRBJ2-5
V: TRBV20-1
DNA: TGCAGTGCTAGAGATTTACTAGCGGGGGGAGGAGTGACCCAGTACTTC
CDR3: CSARDLLAGGGVTQYF

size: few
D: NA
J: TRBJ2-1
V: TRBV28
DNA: TGTGCCAGCCTACCCCTCGGGGAGGTGGGGGATGAGCAGTTCTTC
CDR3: CASLPLGEVGDEQFF

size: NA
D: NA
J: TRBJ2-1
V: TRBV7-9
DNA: TGTGCCAGCAGCCCGCAGGGTGCCTCCTACAATGAGCAGTTCTTC
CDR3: CASSPQGASYNEQFF

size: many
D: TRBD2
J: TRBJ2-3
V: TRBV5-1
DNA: TGCGCCAGCAGCTTGGAAGGATCTTTGCTAGCGGGGGCAGATACGCAGTATTTT
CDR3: CASSLEGSLLAGADTQYF

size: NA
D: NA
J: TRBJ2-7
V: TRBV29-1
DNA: TGCAGCGTCAACCAGGACTCCTACGAGCAGTACTTC
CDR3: CSVNQDSYEQYF

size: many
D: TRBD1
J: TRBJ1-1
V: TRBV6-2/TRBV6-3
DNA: TGTGCCAGCAGTAATCCACGGGACAGGTCTTACACTGAAGCTTTCTTT
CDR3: CASSNPRDRSYTEAFF